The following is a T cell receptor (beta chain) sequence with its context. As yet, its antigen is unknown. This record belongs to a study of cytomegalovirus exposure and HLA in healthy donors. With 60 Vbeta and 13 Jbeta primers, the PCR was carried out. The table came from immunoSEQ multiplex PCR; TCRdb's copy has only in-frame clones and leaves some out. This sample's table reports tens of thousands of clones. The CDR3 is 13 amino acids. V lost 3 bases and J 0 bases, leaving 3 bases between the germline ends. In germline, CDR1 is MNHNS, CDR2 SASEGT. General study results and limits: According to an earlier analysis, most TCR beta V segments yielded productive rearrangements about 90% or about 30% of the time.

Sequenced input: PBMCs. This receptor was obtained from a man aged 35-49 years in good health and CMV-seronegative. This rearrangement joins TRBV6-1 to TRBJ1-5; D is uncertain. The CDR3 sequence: CASSEYSNQPQHF. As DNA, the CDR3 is TGTGCCAGCAGTGAGTATAGCAATCAGCCCCAGCATTTT.